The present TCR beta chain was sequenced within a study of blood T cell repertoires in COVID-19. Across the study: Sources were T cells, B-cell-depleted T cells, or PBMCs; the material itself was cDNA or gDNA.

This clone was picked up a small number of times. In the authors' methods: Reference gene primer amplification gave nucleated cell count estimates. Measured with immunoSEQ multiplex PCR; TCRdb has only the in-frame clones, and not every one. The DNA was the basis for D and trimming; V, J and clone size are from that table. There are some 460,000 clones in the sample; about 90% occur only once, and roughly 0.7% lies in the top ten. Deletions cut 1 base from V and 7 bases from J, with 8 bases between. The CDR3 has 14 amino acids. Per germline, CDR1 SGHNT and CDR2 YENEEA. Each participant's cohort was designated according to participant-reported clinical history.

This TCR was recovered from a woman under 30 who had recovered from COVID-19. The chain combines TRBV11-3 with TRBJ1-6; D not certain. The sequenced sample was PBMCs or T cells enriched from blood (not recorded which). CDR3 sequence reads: CASSLGHANSPLHF. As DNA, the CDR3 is TGTGCCAGCAGCTTAGGACACGCCAATTCACCCCTCCACTTT.